One sample yielded the 10 T cell receptor beta chains listed below, sequenced in a study of response to subunit inactivated influenza vaccine. Via MiXCR, TCRdb re-called the RT-PCR reads, giving one row per CDR3 protein. The repertoire holds roughly 630,000 distinct CDR3 sequences, 13% to 15% seen once, with 6% to 9.5% in the top ten. This material consisted of PBMCs from blood, taken 14 to 15 days before vaccination. All receptors derive from a man aged 45-65 years who received an inactivated influenza vaccine.

This clonotype occurred a few times. This chain uses TRBV20-1 with TRBJ2-5; 12 positions agree with TRBD2. The CDR3 is 17 amino acids. Trimming removed 6 bases from V and 4 bases from J; junction bases left unmatched: 15. Per germline, CDR1 DFQATT and CDR2 SNEGSKA (reference sequence). The CDR3 is CSADSLAGGLSGETQYF. The CDR3 nucleotides are TGCAGTGCCGATTCTCTAGCGGGAGGGCTCTCAGGAGAGACCCAGTACTTC.

The chain has TRBV9 and TRBJ2-7; D not resolved. Germline V lookup: CDR1 SGDLS, CDR2 YYNGEE. The V end was cut by 0 bases, the J end by 5 bases, with 9 bases between. The CDR3 sequence is 13 residues long. CDR3 in amino acids: CASSVGPLNEQYF. The CDR3 nucleotides read TGTGCCAGCAGCGTAGGGCCCTTGAACGAGCAGTACTTC.

V usage is TRBV20-1 and J usage is TRBJ2-5; 11 nucleotides line up with TRBD2. Germline CDR1 DFQATT, CDR2 SNEGSKA (reference sequence). The CDR3 loop spans 15 amino acids. After removal of 1 base from V and 2 bases from J, the junction contained 3 bases not matched to a gene. The CDR3 spells CSARGPSGRQETQYF. The CDR3 DNA sequence: TGCAGTGCTAGAGGGCCTAGCGGGAGGCAAGAGACCCAGTACTTC.

This clonotype was seen more than once but under ten times. The chain uses TRBV15 and TRBJ2-3, with 11 nucleotides matching TRBD2. Germline CDR1 and CDR2: LNHNV and YYDKDF (reference sequence). This CDR3 is 16 amino acids long. The trim removed 0 bases at V and 5 bases at J, leaving 4 bases unmatched. The DNA of the CDR3 is TGTGCCACCAGCAGAGAACTAGCGGGAGTAGGAGATACGCAGTATTTT. The encoded protein is CATSRELAGVGDTQYF.

Ten or more counts support this clonotype. The J gene is TRBJ1-2, the V gene TRBV7-9; unclear D gene. V was trimmed by 1 base and J by 6 bases, leaving 6 bases between them. The CDR3 extends over 12 amino acids. Germline assignment: CDR1 SEHNR and CDR2 FQNEAQ (reference sequence). CDR3 protein: CASSLGPDGYTF. The CDR3 DNA reads TGTGCCAGCAGCTTAGGTCCGGATGGCTACACCTTC.

This clonotype was found a few times. The J gene is TRBJ2-1, the V gene TRBV6-5, with D perhaps TRBD2 (6 bases). Trimming took 0 bases from V and 12 from J, leaving 15 bases between them. Germline V gene sequence: CDR1 MNHEY, CDR2 SVGAGI. The CDR3 totals 14 residues. In DNA, the CDR3 is TGTGCCAGCAGTTACTCGGGCCAGACCGGGGGGCAGTTCTTC. Translation: CASSYSGQTGGQFF.

This chain connects TRBV6-1 to TRBJ2-2, with D hard to call. This CDR3 has 14 amino acids. The germline V gene has CDR1 MNHNS and CDR2 SASEGT. Trimming cost V 6 bases and J 3 bases, with 11 bases left between them. The CDR3 here is CASRELQYTGELFF. The CDR3 DNA sequence: TGTGCCAGCAGGGAGTTGCAGTACACCGGGGAGCTGTTTTTT.

This clonotype was observed many times. The CDR3 loop reads CASGRGPQNYEQYF. CDR3 coding DNA: TGTGCCAGCGGGCGGGGACCGCAAAACTACGAGCAGTACTTC. The chain combines TRBV28 with TRBJ2-7; maybe TRBD2 (6 bases). Trimming cost V 8 bases and J 3 bases, with 17 bases left between them. The CDR3 loop spans 14 amino acids. Germline V gives CDR1 MDHEN, CDR2 SYDVKM. Combining the CDR3 with reference TRBV28 and TRBJ2-7 gives the whole variable domain DVKVTQSSRYLVKRTGEKVFLECVQDMDHENMFWYRQDPGLGLRLIYFSYDVKMKEKGDIPEGYSVSREKKERFSLILESASTNQTSMYLCASGRGPQNYEQYFGPGTRLTVT.

This clonotype was detected a few times. V and J are TRBV20-1 and TRBJ2-4; D may match TRBD1 or TRBD2 (6 bases each). This CDR3 region has 14 residues. Germline V lookup: CDR1 DFQATT, CDR2 SNEGSKA (reference sequence). The V and J ends lost 1 base and 8 bases respectively, with 15 bases between them. This chain's CDR3 is CSARGQGRMDIQYF. The CDR3, as DNA: TGCAGTGCTAGAGGCCAGGGGAGGATGGACATTCAGTACTTC.

This clonotype has only a few counts. DNA for the CDR3: TGTGCCAGCAGGTCAATCCGGGACTCAAGCCAAGAGACCCAGTACTTC. Amino acids: CASRSIRDSSQETQYF. The gene calls are TRBV11-2 and TRBJ2-5, with a tentative D call TRBD2 (6 bases). The V end lost 6 bases, the J end lost 1 base, and 18 bases lay between the germline ends. CDR3 size: 16 residues. From germline, CDR1 is SGHAT and CDR2 FQNNGV.